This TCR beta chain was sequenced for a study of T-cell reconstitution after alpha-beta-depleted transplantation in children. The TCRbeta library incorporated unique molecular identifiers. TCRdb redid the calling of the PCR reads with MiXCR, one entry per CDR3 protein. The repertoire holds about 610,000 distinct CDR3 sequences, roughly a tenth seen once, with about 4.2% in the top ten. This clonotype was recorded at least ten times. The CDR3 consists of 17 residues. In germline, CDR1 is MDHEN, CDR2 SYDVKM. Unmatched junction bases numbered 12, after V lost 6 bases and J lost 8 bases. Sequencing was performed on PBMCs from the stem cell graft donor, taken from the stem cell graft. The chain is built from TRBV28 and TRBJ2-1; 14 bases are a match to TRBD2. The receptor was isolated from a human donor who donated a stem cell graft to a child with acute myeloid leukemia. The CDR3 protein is CASSRPGTSGSRDEQFF. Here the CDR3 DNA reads TGTGCCAGCAGCCGACCCGGGACTAGCGGGAGTAGGGATGAGCAGTTCTTC.